The 9 T cell receptor beta chains presented below share a single source sample, sequenced in a study of T cell responses to AZD1222 COVID-19 vaccine. TCRdb's table, derived via immunoSEQ multiplex PCR, lists solely in-frame clones and lacks some. The sample has roughly 71,000 clones; around 85% are singletons. Sequenced here: peripheral blood, sampled on day 0 of AZD1222 vaccination. The receptor source for this set is an adult in good health.

The rearrangement uses TRBV10-1 and TRBJ2-3; 13 bases are a match to TRBD2. Germline V gene lookup returns CDR1 WNHNN and CDR2 SYGVQD (reference sequence). V was pared by 0 bases and J by 6 bases, with 6 bases of the junction left unmatched. CDR3 size: 17 residues. CDR3 sequence reads: CASSESVGLAGEDTQYF. DNA of the CDR3: TGCGCCAGCAGTGAGTCGGTAGGACTAGCGGGAGAGGATACGCAGTATTTT.

The sample holds one count of this clone. V is TRBV7-6 and J is TRBJ2-3; no clear D gene. The V gene's germline CDR1 is SGHVS and CDR2 FNYEAQ. There are 12 residues in the CDR3. Trimming cost V 1 base and J 4 bases, with 3 bases left between them. The CDR3 protein is CASSLVSDTQYF. CDR3 DNA sequence: TGTGCCAGCAGCTTAGTTTCAGATACGCAGTATTTT.

This clone was recorded a few times. The chain uses TRBV15 and TRBJ1-1; no clear D. This CDR3 comprises 15 residues. Per germline, CDR1 LNHNV and CDR2 YYDKDF (reference sequence). Trimming removed 2 bases at V and 5 bases at J, with 15 bases between. In DNA, the CDR3 is TGTGCCACCAGCAGAACGACCCGAGGAAGGACTGAAGCTTTCTTT. Amino acids: CATSRTTRGRTEAFF.

The chain is built from TRBV5-1 and TRBJ2-1, with D perhaps assigned TRBD1 or TRBD2 (5 bases each). Germline V gives CDR1 SGHRS, CDR2 YFSETQ. Trimming took 4 bases from V and 1 from J, leaving 15 bases between them. This CDR3 comprises 16 residues. The CDR3: CASSISGLASYNEQFF. The CDR3 DNA is TGCGCCAGCAGCATTTCGGGGCTCGCGTCCTACAATGAGCAGTTCTTC.

This clone was picked up a small number of times. CDR3 nucleotide sequence: TGTGCCAGTAGTATCACCGTTACCTACGAGCAGTACTTC. Protein sequence: CASSITVTYEQYF. The chain combines TRBV19 with TRBJ2-7; D uncertain. The germline V and J ends were trimmed by 3 bases and 2 bases, with 8 bases remaining between them. The CDR3 spans 13 residues. Germline V gene lookup returns CDR1 LNHDA and CDR2 SQIVND (reference sequence).

The V gene is TRBV3-1 (or the pseudogene TRBV3-2), the J gene TRBJ2-5; D not certain. The ends were cut back, 3 bases at V and 1 base at J, with 3 bases in the middle. Per the germline V gene, CDR1 is LGHDT and CDR2 is YNNKEL (reference sequence). The CDR3 length is 12 residues. The CDR3 loop reads CASSHLQETQYF. CDR3 bases: TGTGCCAGCAGCCACCTCCAAGAGACCCAGTACTTC.

This clone was observed a single time. The chain is built from TRBV3-1 (or the pseudogene TRBV3-2) and TRBJ2-2; D is uncertain. CDR1 LGHDT and CDR2 YNNKEL come from the germline V gene (reference sequence). Trimming stripped 2 bases from V and 6 bases from J, with 4 bases between. CDR3 length equals 12 residues. Here the CDR3 DNA reads TGTGCCAGCAGCCAAAGGTCCGGGGAGCTGTTTTTT. This encodes CASSQRSGELFF.

The chain employs TRBV12-3 or TRBV12-4 and TRBJ1-5; no reliable D call. The V end was cut by 0 bases, the J end by 5 bases, with 5 bases between. The CDR3 runs 13 residues. CDR3 DNA sequence: TGTGCCAGCAGTTTAGCTACTCATCAGCCCCAGCATTTT. Translation: CASSLATHQPQHF.

This clone came up a few times. The genes are TRBV20-1 and TRBJ2-1; D is ambiguous. This CDR3 region has 10 residues. Germline CDR1 DFQATT, CDR2 SNEGSKA (reference sequence). V lost 4 bases and J 7 bases, leaving 5 bases between the germline ends. CDR3 amino acids: CSAMANEQFF. The CDR3 nucleotides read TGCAGTGCTATGGCGAATGAGCAGTTCTTC.